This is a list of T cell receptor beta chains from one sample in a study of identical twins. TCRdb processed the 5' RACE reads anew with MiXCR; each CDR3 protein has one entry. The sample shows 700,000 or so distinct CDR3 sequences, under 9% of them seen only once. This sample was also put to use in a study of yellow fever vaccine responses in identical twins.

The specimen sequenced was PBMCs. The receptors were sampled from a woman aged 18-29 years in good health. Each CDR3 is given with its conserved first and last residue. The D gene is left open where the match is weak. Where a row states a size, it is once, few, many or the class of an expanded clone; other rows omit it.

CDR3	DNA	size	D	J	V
CSAKLAGGPDEQFF	TGCAGTGCTAAACTAGCGGGGGGGCCGGATGAGCAGTTCTTC	many	TRBD2	TRBJ2-1	TRBV20-1
CASTAGGLAGEDTQYF	TGTGCCAGCACTGCGGGGGGACTAGCGGGAGAGGATACGCAGTATTTT	.	TRBD2	TRBJ2-3	TRBV12-3/TRBV12-4
CSVERAGELDTQYF	TGCAGCGTTGAACGCGCAGGGGAGTTAGATACGCAGTATTTT	.	.	TRBJ2-3	TRBV29-1
CASSPRKTGPSAETQYF	TGTGCCAGCAGCCCGCGGAAAACCGGTCCCAGCGCAGAGACCCAGTACTTC	few	.	TRBJ2-5	TRBV12-3/TRBV12-4
CASSLAGQGSSPLHF	TGTGCCAGCAGTTTAGCGGGACAGGGTAGCTCACCCCTCCACTTT	many	TRBD1	TRBJ1-6	TRBV12-3/TRBV12-4
CASSLDGDGRGYTF	TGCGCCAGCAGCTTGGACGGGGACGGGAGAGGCTACACCTTC	.	.	TRBJ1-2	TRBV5-1
CAHRGPSDTQYF	TGTGCCCACCGGGGGCCCTCGGATACGCAGTATTTT	.	.	TRBJ2-3	TRBV10-3
CASSQDMGPGELFF	TGTGCCAGCAGCCAAGATATGGGGCCCGGGGAGCTGTTTTTT	many	.	TRBJ2-2	TRBV14
CASRPSWGVETQYF	TGTGCCAGCAGACCCAGTTGGGGTGTAGAGACCCAGTACTTC	many	.	TRBJ2-5	TRBV12-3/TRBV12-4
CASSPSGPYTNTGELFF	TGCGCCAGCAGCCCGTCAGGACCCTATACGAACACCGGGGAGCTGTTTTTT	.	.	TRBJ2-2	TRBV4-3
CASSAVTGSDGYTF	TGTGCCAGCAGTGCCGTGACAGGGAGCGATGGCTACACCTTC	many	TRBD1	TRBJ1-2	TRBV6-1
CASSEGLAGAHYEQYF	TGCGCCAGCAGTGAGGGCCTAGCGGGAGCCCATTACGAGCAGTACTTC	.	TRBD2	TRBJ2-7	TRBV10-1
CASNEDFKRGILWETQYF	TGTGCCAGCAATGAAGACTTCAAGCGGGGGATATTGTGGGAGACCCAGTACTTC	.	TRBD2	TRBJ2-5	TRBV25-1
CAWRGPGTGNEQYF	TGTGCCTGGAGGGGTCCCGGGACAGGGAACGAGCAGTACTTC	few	TRBD1	TRBJ2-7	TRBV30
CASSPAAGSYNSPLHF	TGCGCCAGCAGCCCGGCCGCGGGGTCCTATAATTCACCCCTCCACTTT	.	.	TRBJ1-6	TRBV5-1
CASSSGLAGVATDTQYF	TGTGCCAGCAGCTCGGGACTAGCGGGAGTTGCGACAGATACGCAGTATTTT	few	TRBD2	TRBJ2-3	TRBV7-9
CSARVLASYEQYF	TGCAGTGCTAGAGTACTAGCGAGTTACGAGCAGTACTTC	many	TRBD2	TRBJ2-7	TRBV20-1
CASSSTDRAIEQYF	TGTGCCAGCAGCTCCACCGACAGGGCTATCGAGCAGTACTTC	.	TRBD1	TRBJ2-7	TRBV12-3/TRBV12-4
CSARHLRGTYEQYF	TGCAGTGCTAGACATCTTCGGGGCACCTACGAGCAGTACTTC	.	.	TRBJ2-7	TRBV20-1
CASSQRGGGGTDTQYF	TGCGCCAGCAGCCAAAGAGGCGGGGGGGGCACAGATACGCAGTATTTT	many	TRBD2	TRBJ2-3	TRBV4-3
CASSQTLAGAHEQYF	TGCGCCAGCAGCCAAACCTTAGCGGGAGCGCACGAGCAGTACTTC	few	TRBD2	TRBJ2-7	TRBV4-3
CASSLGSLGLLAANEQFF	TGCGCCAGCAGCTTGGGGTCGTTGGGACTCTTAGCGGCGAATGAGCAGTTCTTC	many	.	TRBJ2-1	TRBV5-1
CASSAGRTYGYTF	TGTGCCAGCAGCGCGGGACGGACCTATGGCTACACCTTC	.	.	TRBJ1-2	TRBV9
CASSLARWGTSETQYF	TGTGCCAGCAGCTTAGCGCGATGGGGTACGAGTGAGACCCAGTACTTC	many	.	TRBJ2-5	TRBV7-2
CATAGQGYEQYF	TGTGCCACCGCCGGACAGGGGTACGAGCAGTACTTC	few	TRBD1	TRBJ2-7	TRBV24-1
CSVGEGQSGGYTF	TGCAGCGTGGGGGAGGGGCAGTCTGGGGGCTACACCTTC	many	.	TRBJ1-2	TRBV29-1
CSAWDRGTEQYF	TGCAGTGCGTGGGACAGGGGGACCGAGCAGTACTTC	few	TRBD1	TRBJ2-7	TRBV20-1
CASSELRQAYNEQFF	TGTGCCAGCAGTGAATTAAGGCAGGCCTACAATGAGCAGTTCTTC	few	.	TRBJ2-1	TRBV25-1
CASSPESGTPYNEQFF	TGTGCCAGCAGTCCAGAATCCGGGACCCCATACAATGAGCAGTTCTTC	few	.	TRBJ2-1	TRBV6-2/TRBV6-3
CSVEDPGTELREQYF	TGCAGCGTTGAAGACCCCGGGACAGAACTTCGGGAGCAGTACTTC	few	TRBD1	TRBJ2-7	TRBV29-1
CASSPWDRELYEQYF	TGTGCCAGCAGCCCGTGGGACAGGGAATTGTACGAGCAGTACTTC	few	TRBD1	TRBJ2-7	TRBV13
CASSFTSVYTGELFF	TGTGCCAGCAGCTTCACTAGCGTCTACACCGGGGAGCTGTTTTTT	few	TRBD2	TRBJ2-2	TRBV6-2/TRBV6-3
CASTEQGPGANVLTF	TGTGCCAGCACCGAACAGGGTCCTGGGGCCAACGTCCTGACTTTC	.	.	TRBJ2-6	TRBV2
CSVLEWTGRVF	TGCAGCGTTTTAGAATGGACGGGTCGGGTCTTC	many	.	TRBJ2-1	TRBV29-1
CAISERDYLGETQYF	TGTGCCATCAGTGAGAGGGATTACTTAGGAGAGACCCAGTACTTC	many	.	TRBJ2-5	TRBV10-3
CASSMGQGPYEQYF	TGTGCCAGCAGCATGGGACAGGGTCCCTACGAGCAGTACTTC	many	TRBD1	TRBJ2-7	TRBV7-2
CASTGREVGTEAFF	TGTGCCAGCACCGGGAGGGAGGTGGGCACTGAAGCTTTCTTT	few	.	TRBJ1-1	TRBV28
CASSYRTTTYEQYF	TGTGCCAGCAGTTATAGGACTACGACCTACGAGCAGTACTTC	.	.	TRBJ2-7	TRBV6-5
CASSLGWGADYEQYF	TGTGCCAGCAGCTTAGGTTGGGGGGCGGACTACGAGCAGTACTTC	.	.	TRBJ2-7	TRBV7-9
CASSGPAAGGYEQYF	TGTGCCAGCAGCGGCCCGGCCGCGGGGGGATACGAGCAGTACTTC	few	TRBD2	TRBJ2-7	TRBV7-9
CASSFGQGYEQYF	TGTGCCAGCAGCTTCGGACAGGGCTACGAGCAGTACTTC	many	TRBD1	TRBJ2-7	TRBV12-3/TRBV12-4
CASSLAGSYEQFF	TGTGCCAGCAGTTTAGCGGGAAGTTATGAGCAGTTCTTC	few	.	TRBJ2-1	TRBV28
CASSLFAAGREQFF	TGTGCCAGCAGTTTATTCGCGGCGGGGAGAGAGCAGTTCTTC	few	.	TRBJ2-1	TRBV28
CASSSPGQGLNTEAFF	TGTGCCAGCAGTTCCCCGGGACAGGGATTGAACACTGAAGCTTTCTTT	.	TRBD1	TRBJ1-1	TRBV6-5
CASSHNTNTGELFF	TGTGCCAGCAGCCATAACACCAACACCGGGGAGCTGTTTTTT	few	.	TRBJ2-2	TRBV7-2
CASSLATGVRSPLHF	TGTGCCAGCAGCTTAGCTACAGGGGTGCGGTCACCCCTCCACTTT	.	TRBD1	TRBJ1-6	TRBV7-6
CASSSQRMTGARPGTDTQYF	TGTGCCAGCAGCTCCCAAAGGATGACGGGGGCGCGGCCCGGCACAGATACGCAGTATTTT	few	.	TRBJ2-3	TRBV11-2
CASSPARGASTDTQYF	TGTGCCAGCAGCCCGGCGCGGGGGGCTAGCACAGATACGCAGTATTTT	few	TRBD2	TRBJ2-3	TRBV7-3
CASSLVVGYEQYF	TGCGCCAGCAGCTTGGTTGTGGGGTACGAGCAGTACTTC	few	.	TRBJ2-7	TRBV5-1
CASSLFFAREGGELFF	TGTGCCAGCAGCTTGTTTTTCGCCAGGGAAGGCGGGGAGCTGTTTTTT	few	.	TRBJ2-2	TRBV5-6